This paragraph covers one TCR beta chain sequence. This sample is drawn from a study of control samples from healthy donors and cancer patients. Assay used: immunoSEQ multiplex PCR; TCRdb lists only in-frame clones, some missing. The table shows about 180,000 clones, with more than 90% occurring only once. This TCR was sampled from a man younger than 40 in good health. Sequenced: blood.

CDR3 sequence: CASSYGQGWNSPLHF. Written as DNA, the CDR3 is TGTGCCAGCAGTTACGGGCAGGGGTGGAATTCACCCCTCCACTTT. The chain joins TRBV6-5 to TRBJ1-6, with D tentatively TRBD1 (6 bases). The ends were cut back, 2 bases at V and 7 bases at J, with 12 bases in the middle. This CDR3 is built from 15 residues. Per the germline V gene, CDR1 is MNHEY and CDR2 is SVGAGI.